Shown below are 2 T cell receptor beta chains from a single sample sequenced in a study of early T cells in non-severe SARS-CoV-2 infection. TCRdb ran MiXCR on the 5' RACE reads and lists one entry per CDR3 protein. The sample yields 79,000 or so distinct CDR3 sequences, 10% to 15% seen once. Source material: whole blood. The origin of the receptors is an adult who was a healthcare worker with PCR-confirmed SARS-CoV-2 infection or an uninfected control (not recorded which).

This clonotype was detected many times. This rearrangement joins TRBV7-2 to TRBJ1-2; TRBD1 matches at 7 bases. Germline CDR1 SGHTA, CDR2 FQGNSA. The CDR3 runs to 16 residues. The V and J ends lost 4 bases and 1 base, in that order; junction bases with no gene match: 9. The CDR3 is CASSYAGTADNYGYTF. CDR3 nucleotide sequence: TGTGCCAGCAGCTACGCCGGGACAGCGGATAACTATGGCTACACCTTC. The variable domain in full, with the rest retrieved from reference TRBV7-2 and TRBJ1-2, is GAGVSQSPSNKVTEKGKDVELRCDPISGHTALYWYRQSLGQGLEFLIYFQGNSAPDKSGLPSDRFSAERTGGSVSTLTIQRTQQEDSAVYLCASSYAGTADNYGYTFGSGTRLTVV.

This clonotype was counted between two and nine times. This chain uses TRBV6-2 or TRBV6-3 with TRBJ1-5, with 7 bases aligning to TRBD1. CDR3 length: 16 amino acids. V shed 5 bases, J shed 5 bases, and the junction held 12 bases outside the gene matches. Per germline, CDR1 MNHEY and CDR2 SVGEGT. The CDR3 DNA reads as TGTGCCAGCAGTGGAACGACAGGGACATCCGATCAGCCCCAGCATTTT. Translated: CASSGTTGTSDQPQHF.